This T cell receptor (beta chain) emerged from a study of cytomegalovirus exposure and HLA in healthy donors. The wider study: Clustering assigned about four fifths of the approximately 370 genotyped donors to the Caucasian-associated ancestry cluster.

Turning to this clone: Its antigen remains unidentified.

60 Vbeta and 13 Jbeta primers were used in PCR. TCRdb's copy holds only in-frame clones and misses some; the assay was immunoSEQ multiplex PCR. This table has 150,000 or so clones, over 65% appearing once. Findings and caveats of the study: One later analysis reportedly identified an Asian-associated ancestry cluster that showed fewer N-insertions than the approximately 710-donor mean. Most observed TCR sequences were rare, whereas some public TCRs were detected in many donors.

Germline V gene data show CDR1 as LNHDA and CDR2 as SQIVND (reference sequence). The CDR3 consists of 13 residues. The junction had 10 bases not matched to a gene; V was cut back by 10 bases and J by 8 bases. This chain joins TRBV19 and TRBJ2-2, with 7 nucleotides matching TRBD1. This receptor was obtained from a man aged 35-49 years in good health and CMV-seropositive. Specimen: PBMCs. The CDR3 bases are TGTGCCACCAAATCGACAGGGATTGGGGAGCTGTTTTTT. Translating it yields CATKSTGIGELFF.